These 21 T cell receptor beta chains share one sample of origin, sequenced in a study of T-cell reconstitution after alpha-beta-depleted transplantation in children. The authors prepared the TCRbeta library with unique molecular identifiers. TCRdb reanalysed the PCR reads using MiXCR and keeps one entry per CDR3 protein. The sample has about 580,000 distinct CDR3 sequences, roughly 23% seen once. Sequenced material: PBMCs, mostly from graft donor cells, taken 360 days after TCRalphabeta/CD19-depleted stem cell transplant. The receptors come from a boy under two years old who had a stem cell transplant for acute myeloid leukemia, so the T cells may come from the graft donor.

This rearrangement joins TRBV7-6 to TRBJ2-5, with TRBD2 as a possible D gene (7 bases). Germline CDR1 SGHVS, CDR2 FNYEAQ. The ends were cut back, 11 bases at V and 1 base at J, with 17 bases in the middle. The CDR3 contains 14 residues. The CDR3 bases are TGTGCCTCGAACGGGGGGCGGACCCAAGAGACCCAGTACTTC. Its translation is CASNGGRTQETQYF.

The J gene is TRBJ1-4, the V gene TRBV20-1; tentatively, D is TRBD1 (5 bases). Trimming removed 6 bases at V and 5 bases at J, with 13 bases between. Germline lookup yields CDR1 DFQATT and CDR2 SNEGSKA (reference sequence). CDR3 size: 13 residues. The CDR3 sequence is CSAIHDRNEKLFF. The CDR3 coding sequence is TGCAGTGCGATCCACGACAGAAATGAAAAACTGTTTTTT.

The V and J genes are TRBV7-6 and TRBJ2-3; D is uncertain. Germline CDR1 and CDR2: SGHVS and FNYEAQ. V was cut by 0 bases and J by 4 bases, with 5 bases left in between. The CDR3 covers 13 residues. The CDR3 bases are TGTGCCAGCAGCTTAGCCCCATCAGATACGCAGTATTTT. It encodes CASSLAPSDTQYF.

This chain joins TRBV28 and TRBJ2-5; D not certain. Trimming shortened V by 1 base and J by 3 bases, and 9 bases separated the two germline ends. The CDR3 is 14 residues long. Germline assignment: CDR1 MDHEN and CDR2 SYDVKM. Here the CDR3 DNA reads TGTGCCAGCAGTTTATTTCGTGTAAAAGAGACCCAGTACTTC. Translation gives CASSLFRVKETQYF.

This clonotype was found many times. This chain connects TRBV20-1 to TRBJ2-3; D is ambiguous. Trimming took 2 bases from V and 0 from J, leaving 6 bases between them. CDR3 length: 13 residues. Germline CDR1 is DFQATT and CDR2 is SNEGSKA (reference sequence). The CDR3 here is CSARSGSTDTQYF. In nucleotides, the CDR3 is TGCAGTGCTAGAAGTGGTAGCACAGATACGCAGTATTTT.

Only a few counts were recorded for this clonotype. The CDR3 bases are TGCGCCAGCAGCCCCAAGCAAGGGGGGGGGGCCCACACCGGGGAGCTGTTTTTT. This gives the protein CASSPKQGGGAHTGELFF. The chain links TRBV4-3 to TRBJ2-2; TRBD2 might be the D (7 bases). Trimming removed 4 bases from V and 3 bases from J, with 21 bases in between. The CDR3 length is 18 residues. From germline, CDR1 is LGHNA and CDR2 YSLEER.

This clonotype showed up just a few times. The chain combines TRBV12-3 or TRBV12-4 with TRBJ2-3; 9 bases agree with TRBD2. With 3 bases clipped from V and 3 bases from J, the junction kept 7 bases outside the gene matches. CDR3 length: 16 amino acids. CDR3 coding DNA: TGTGCCAGCAGTTTGCCCGCTAGCGGGGTAACAGATACGCAGTATTTT. The encoded protein is CASSLPASGVTDTQYF.

The rearrangement uses TRBV9 and TRBJ2-1, with 11 nucleotides matching TRBD2. The CDR3 is 15 residues long. Unmatched junction bases numbered 0, after V lost 0 bases and J lost 4 bases. Germline V CDR1 and CDR2: SGDLS, YYNGEE. DNA for the CDR3: TGTGCCAGCAGCGTAGGGACTAGCGGGTACAATGAGCAGTTCTTC. This sequence encodes CASSVGTSGYNEQFF.

Only a few counts were recorded for this clonotype. The chain carries TRBV20-1 and TRBJ1-1; D remains unclear. Per the germline V gene, CDR1 is DFQATT and CDR2 is SNEGSKA (reference sequence). The V end was cut by 3 bases, the J end by 3 bases, with 14 bases between. This CDR3 is 14 amino acids long. The CDR3 DNA is TGCAGTGCTAGTCCTCCTTCGAGAGACACTGAAGCTTTCTTT. It encodes CSASPPSRDTEAFF.

The chain has TRBV7-2 and TRBJ2-1; D possibly corresponds to TRBD1 (5 bases). V was trimmed by 2 bases and J by 15 bases, leaving 14 bases between them. The germline gives CDR1 SGHTA, CDR2 FQGNSA. This CDR3 region has 12 residues. The CDR3 region is CASSLWGENWFF. The CDR3 coding sequence is TGTGCCAGCAGCTTATGGGGCGAAAACTGGTTCTTC.

In its sample, this clonotype was seen many times. The chain is built from TRBV7-2 and TRBJ1-2; D is unresolved. This CDR3 contains 14 residues. Per germline, CDR1 SGHTA and CDR2 FQGNSA. Deletions cut 5 bases from V and 5 bases from J, with 15 bases between. The CDR3 protein is CASSDVGKRYGYTF. CDR3 nucleotides: TGTGCCAGCAGCGATGTGGGGAAGAGGTATGGCTACACCTTC.

This clonotype occurred a few times. This chain uses TRBV29-1 with TRBJ1-2; 9 bases map to TRBD1. After removal of 3 bases from V and 8 bases from J, the junction contained 10 bases not matched to a gene. CDR1 and CDR2 from the germline V gene are SQVTM and ANQGSEA. CDR3 length equals 14 residues. The CDR3 sequence is CSVDIYGTGTGYTF. The CDR3 DNA reads TGCAGCGTTGACATCTACGGGACAGGGACGGGCTACACCTTC. Using reference TRBV29-1 and TRBJ1-2 for the parts outside the CDR3, the full variable domain is SAVISQKPSRDICQRGTSLTIQCQVDSQVTMMFWYRQQPGQSLTLIATANQGSEATYESGFVIDKFPISRPNLTFSTLTVSNMSPEDSSIYLCSVDIYGTGTGYTFGSGTRLTVV.

This clonotype was picked up many times. In DNA form, the CDR3 reads TGCAGTGCTAGAGATCTAGTAGGGACAGGGGAAGACTATGGCTACACCTTC. Protein sequence: CSARDLVGTGEDYGYTF. The chain links TRBV20-1 to TRBJ1-2; 10 nucleotides align to TRBD1. The CDR3 runs to 17 residues. Germline CDR1 is DFQATT and CDR2 is SNEGSKA (reference sequence). V lost 0 bases and J lost 3; bases outside the gene matches: 10.

The sample holds many counts of this clonotype. The J gene is TRBJ2-3, the V gene TRBV7-7, with D perhaps matching TRBD1 or TRBD2 (5 bases each). The CDR3 spans 15 residues. Trimming took off 5 bases at V and 1 base at J, with 13 bases between the two ends. Germline V gene data show CDR1 as SSHAT and CDR2 as FNYEAQ (reference sequence). CDR3 sequence: CASSPGLGGTDTQYF. CDR3 in DNA: TGTGCCAGCAGCCCCGGACTGGGGGGCACAGATACGCAGTATTTT.

This clonotype was detected once. The chain links TRBV12-3 or TRBV12-4 to TRBJ1-1; D may be TRBD1 (6 bases). Trimming removed 2 bases from V and 6 bases from J, with 7 bases in between. The CDR3 is 12 residues long. CDR3 nucleotides: TGTGCCAGCAGTTTAACAGGGCCTGAAGCTTTCTTT. Residues: CASSLTGPEAFF.

The table lists this clonotype with many counts. This chain uses TRBV29-1 with TRBJ1-4; D possibly corresponds to TRBD1 (5 bases). This CDR3 contains 12 residues. Trimming cost V 4 bases and J 8 bases, with 11 bases left between them. The germline V gene encodes CDR1 SQVTM and CDR2 ANQGSEA. CDR3 DNA: TGCAGCGTTGGGGGCGCAGCCGAAAAACTGTTTTTT. Its protein product is CSVGGAAEKLFF. The variable domain in full, completed from reference TRBV29-1 and TRBJ1-4, reads SAVISQKPSRDICQRGTSLTIQCQVDSQVTMMFWYRQQPGQSLTLIATANQGSEATYESGFVIDKFPISRPNLTFSTLTVSNMSPEDSSIYLCSVGGAAEKLFFGSGTQLSVL.

This clonotype was recorded at least ten times. The chain recombines TRBV11-2 with TRBJ2-3; D tentatively fits TRBD1 or TRBD2 (5 bases each). The V gene lost 8 bases and the J gene lost 4 bases, with 22 bases spanning the gap. CDR1 is SGHAT, CDR2 FQNNGV, per germline. The CDR3 sequence is 16 residues long. The CDR3 is CASLPIAGTRADTQYF. In DNA form, the CDR3 reads TGTGCCAGCCTACCGATCGCCGGGACCAGAGCAGATACGCAGTATTTT.

Only a few counts were recorded for this clonotype. The rearrangement joins TRBV12-3 or TRBV12-4 to TRBJ1-5, with D tentatively TRBD1 (6 bases). The CDR3 spans 14 residues. The V gene lost 3 bases and the J gene lost 5 bases, with 11 bases spanning the gap. CDR3 nucleotide sequence: TGTGCCAGCAGTTTCCGGGGGGCGGATCAGCCCCAGCATTTT. It encodes CASSFRGADQPQHF.

This chain links TRBV20-1 with TRBJ2-7; no clear D. The CDR3 contains 11 residues. The V and J ends lost 3 bases and 4 bases respectively, with 7 bases between them. Germline CDR1 and CDR2: DFQATT and SNEGSKA (reference sequence). CDR3 DNA: TGCAGTGCTAGTGACGGTTACGAGCAGTACTTC. Its translation is CSASDGYEQYF.

V is TRBV12-3 or TRBV12-4 and J is TRBJ1-3; tentatively, D is TRBD1 (6 bases). The CDR3 has 15 amino acids. The ends were cut back, 6 bases at V and 11 bases at J, with 23 bases in the middle. In DNA, the CDR3 is TGTGCCAGCAGGAATAGAGGACAGTACCATTTACCCATATATTTT. It is translated as CASRNRGQYHLPIYF.

This chain uses TRBV18 with TRBJ2-7, with D perhaps TRBD1 or TRBD2 (5 bases each). This CDR3 spans 15 amino acids. CDR1 is KGHSH, CDR2 LQKENI, per germline. The V gene lost 3 bases and the J gene lost 2 bases, with 14 bases spanning the gap. CDR3 sequence: CASSPGTGITYEQYV. The CDR3 DNA follows: TGTGCCAGCTCACCGGGGACCGGCATTACCTACGAGCAGTACGTC.